This record concerns one T cell receptor beta chain sequence. Without the conserved terminal phenylalanine or tryptophan, this CDR3 likely stems from a read error. Repertoires were generated with immunoSEQ multiplex PCR, while TCRdb's copy carries only in-frame clones and drops some. The sample carries about 82,000 clones, roughly 95% recorded once. This entry comes from a study of technical replicates of blood from several donors. The CDR3 has 12 residues. V lost 0 bases and J 7 bases, leaving 7 bases between the germline ends. Germline CDR1 reads SGDLS; CDR2 reads YYNGEE. Sequenced input: T cells isolated from PBMCs. The TCR sequence derives from a human donor in good health. This rearrangement joins TRBV9 to TRBJ1-2; possibly TRBD1 for D (5 bases). The CDR3 DNA sequence: TGTGCCAGCAGCGTAGCAGGGACTGGCTACACCCTC. It is translated as CASSVAGTGYTL.